This T cell receptor beta chain was recovered during a study of OX40 agonist ivuxolimab in advanced cancers. Study information: The study enrolled dose-escalation patients with hepatocellular carcinoma, melanoma, renal cell or head and neck cancer. Having had anti-PD-1, anti-PD-L1 or anti-CTLA-4 therapy before was allowed, and 40% to 45% had some. Study-level points and caveats: Expanded clones were, on average, more numerous among CD8+ T cells than CD4+. Among the least clonally expanded were partial responders at 0.1-3.0 mg/kg.

Method: immunoSEQ multiplex PCR; TCRdb's copy keeps in-frame clones and lacks some. The sample lists tens of thousands of clones, approximately 80% occurring once. As regards this clone: Its antigen is not identified.

The starting material was CD4+ or CD8+ T cells sorted from blood, obtained in a trial of the OX40 agonist ivuxolimab. This TCR was sampled from an adult with an advanced solid tumor such as melanoma, head and neck, liver or kidney cancer.

Here the CDR3 DNA reads TGTGCCAGCAGCCCAGGGACAGTTCTCACAGATACGCAGTATTTT. Its translation: CASSPGTVLTDTQYF. The V gene is TRBV9, the J gene TRBJ2-3; TRBD1 aligns across 7 bases. The CDR3 contains 15 residues. V trimming: 4 bases; J trimming: 2 bases; junction bases outside the gene matches: 7. From germline, CDR1 is SGDLS and CDR2 YYNGEE.